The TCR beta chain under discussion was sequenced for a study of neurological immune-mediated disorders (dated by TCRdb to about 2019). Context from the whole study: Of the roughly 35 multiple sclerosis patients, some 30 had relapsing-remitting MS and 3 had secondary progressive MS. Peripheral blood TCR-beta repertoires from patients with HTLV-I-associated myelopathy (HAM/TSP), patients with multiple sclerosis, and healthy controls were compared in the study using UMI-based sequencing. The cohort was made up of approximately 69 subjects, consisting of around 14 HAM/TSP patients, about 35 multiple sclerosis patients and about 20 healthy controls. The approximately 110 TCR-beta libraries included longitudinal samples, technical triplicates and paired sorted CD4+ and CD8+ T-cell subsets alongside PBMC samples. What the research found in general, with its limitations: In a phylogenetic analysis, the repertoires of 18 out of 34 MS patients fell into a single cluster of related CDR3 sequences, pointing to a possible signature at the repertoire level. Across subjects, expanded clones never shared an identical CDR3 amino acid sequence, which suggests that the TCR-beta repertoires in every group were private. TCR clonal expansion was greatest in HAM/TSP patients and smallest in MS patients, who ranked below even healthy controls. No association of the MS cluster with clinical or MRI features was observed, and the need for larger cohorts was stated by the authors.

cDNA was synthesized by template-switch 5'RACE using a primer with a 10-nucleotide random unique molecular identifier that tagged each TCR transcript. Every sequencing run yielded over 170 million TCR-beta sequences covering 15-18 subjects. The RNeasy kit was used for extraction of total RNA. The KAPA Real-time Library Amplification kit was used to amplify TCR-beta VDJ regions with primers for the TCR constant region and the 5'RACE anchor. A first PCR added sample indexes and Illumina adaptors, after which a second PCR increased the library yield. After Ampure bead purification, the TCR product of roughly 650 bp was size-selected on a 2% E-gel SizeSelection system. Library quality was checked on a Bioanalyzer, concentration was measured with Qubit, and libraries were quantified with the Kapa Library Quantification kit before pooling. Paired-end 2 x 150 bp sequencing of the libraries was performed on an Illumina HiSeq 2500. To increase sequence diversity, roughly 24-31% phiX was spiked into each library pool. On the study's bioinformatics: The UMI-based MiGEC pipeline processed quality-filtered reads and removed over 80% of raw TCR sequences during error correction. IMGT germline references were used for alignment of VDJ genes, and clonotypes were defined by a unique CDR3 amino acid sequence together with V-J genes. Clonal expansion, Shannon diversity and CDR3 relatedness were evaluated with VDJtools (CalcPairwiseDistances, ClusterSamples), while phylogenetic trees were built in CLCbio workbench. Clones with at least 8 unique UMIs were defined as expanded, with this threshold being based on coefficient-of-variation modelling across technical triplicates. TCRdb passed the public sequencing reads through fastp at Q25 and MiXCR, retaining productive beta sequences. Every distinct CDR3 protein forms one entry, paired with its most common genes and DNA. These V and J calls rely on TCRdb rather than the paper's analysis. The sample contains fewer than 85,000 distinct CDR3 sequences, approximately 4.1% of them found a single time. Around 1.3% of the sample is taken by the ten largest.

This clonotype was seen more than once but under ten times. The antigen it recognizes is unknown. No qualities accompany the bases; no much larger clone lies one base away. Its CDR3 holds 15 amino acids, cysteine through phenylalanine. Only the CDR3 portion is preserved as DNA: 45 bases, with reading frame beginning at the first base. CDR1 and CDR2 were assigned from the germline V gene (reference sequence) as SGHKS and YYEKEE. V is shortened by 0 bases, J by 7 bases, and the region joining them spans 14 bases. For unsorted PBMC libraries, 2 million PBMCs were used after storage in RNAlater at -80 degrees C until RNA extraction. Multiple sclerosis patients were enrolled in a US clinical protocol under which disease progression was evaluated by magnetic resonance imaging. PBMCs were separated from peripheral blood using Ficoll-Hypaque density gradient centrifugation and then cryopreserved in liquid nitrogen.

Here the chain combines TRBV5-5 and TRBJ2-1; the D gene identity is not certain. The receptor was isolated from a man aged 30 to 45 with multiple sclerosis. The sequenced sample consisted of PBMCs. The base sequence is TGTGCCAGCAGCTTGGGTTCGGCTAGTAGGAATGAGCAGTTCTTC. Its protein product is CASSLGSASRNEQFF.